This T cell receptor (beta chain) came from a study of blood T cell repertoires in COVID-19. Study-wide context: Nucleic acid was either cDNA or gDNA, and it came from T cells, B-cell-depleted T cells, or PBMCs.

Germline V gives CDR1 LGHNA, CDR2 YSLEER. This CDR3 contains 15 residues. Trimming removed 2 bases from V and 6 bases from J; junction bases left unmatched: 8. This clone was detected ten times or more. Original data processing: Estimated nucleated cell counts came from reference gene primer amplification. The data were produced by immunoSEQ multiplex PCR, yet TCRdb's version contains in-frame clones alone and is incomplete. That table supplies the V and J calls and clone size; D and trimming were determined from the DNA. The sample has roughly 200,000 clones, roughly 89% seen once. Participant ages covered about 18 to 89 years across 24 US areas. All exposed participants met a person with COVID-19 within 2 weeks before entering the study.

Input material: PBMCs or T cells enriched from blood (not recorded which). This TCR was sampled from a woman under 40 who had been exposed to COVID-19. The J gene is TRBJ1-2, the V gene TRBV4-3; 8 bases align to TRBD1. CDR3 sequence: CASSQSGQGTHGYTF. In nucleotides, the CDR3 is TGCGCCAGCAGCCAATCAGGACAGGGAACTCATGGCTACACCTTC.